This T cell receptor (beta chain) was retrieved from a study of blood T cell repertoires in COVID-19. Turning to the study itself: Spain, Italy and the United States supplied samples that represented acute and convalescent COVID-19. PBMCs, B-cell-depleted T cells, or T cells were the source of the cDNA or gDNA that made up the material.

Per the authors' pipeline: Quantification of nucleated cells was approximated via reference gene primer amplification. Some clones are missing from TCRdb's copy, which holds only in-frame ones; the method was immunoSEQ multiplex PCR. That table supplies the V and J calls and clone size; D and trimming were determined from the DNA. The table shows 97,000 or so clones, with approximately 80% occurring only once. J was trimmed by 2 bases and V by 5 bases; bases with no gene match: 5. This CDR3 is 15 amino acids long. Germline-derived CDR1 and CDR2 are SGHAT and FQNNGV. This chain links TRBV11-2 with TRBJ1-4, with TRBD1 matching over 7 bases. The clonotype comes from a man between 65 and 85 years old with acute or convalescent COVID-19. The material sequenced was peripheral blood. The CDR3 DNA reads TGTGCCAGCAGCCGCCAGACAGGGACTAATGAAAAACTGTTTTTT. Translating gives CASSRQTGTNEKLFF.